The entry below describes one TCR beta chain. These data are taken from a study of identical twins. In every case, the donor was a healthy Caucasian. TCRdb fed the 5' RACE reads into MiXCR, producing one record per CDR3 protein. This sample has around 500,000 distinct CDR3 sequences, with approximately 14% found just once. The CDR3 contains 15 residues. The same data also contributed to another study, on yellow fever vaccine responses in identical twins.

Sequences were obtained from CD4+ T cells sorted from blood. This TCR came from a woman aged 18 to 35 in good health. The chain joins TRBV21-1 to TRBJ2-6; TRBD1 is taken as the D call from the table, unchecked against the DNA. TRBV21-1 is listed as a pseudogene. As DNA, the CDR3 is TGTGCCAGCAGCACGACAGGGACTGGGGCCAACGTCCTGACTTTC. Encoded protein: CASSTTGTGANVLTF.